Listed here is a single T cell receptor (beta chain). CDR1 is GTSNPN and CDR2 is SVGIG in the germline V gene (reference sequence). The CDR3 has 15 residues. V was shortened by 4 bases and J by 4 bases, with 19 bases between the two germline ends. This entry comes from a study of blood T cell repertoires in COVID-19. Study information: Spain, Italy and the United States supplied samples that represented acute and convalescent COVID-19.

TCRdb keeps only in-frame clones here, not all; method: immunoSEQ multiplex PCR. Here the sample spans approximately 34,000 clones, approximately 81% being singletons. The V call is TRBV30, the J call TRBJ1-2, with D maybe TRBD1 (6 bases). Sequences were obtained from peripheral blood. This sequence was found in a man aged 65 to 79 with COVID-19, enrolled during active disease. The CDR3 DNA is TGTGCCTGGAATCTGGGGGCGACCCCCCTCTATGGCTACACCTTC. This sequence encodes CAWNLGATPLYGYTF.